This T cell receptor (beta chain) is from a study of a mutant IDH1 vaccine in newly diagnosed glioma. Background on the study: Patients received vaccination from 4-6 weeks after radiotherapy alone, or with temozolomide cycles. Week 35 was safety follow-up visit V12; week 47 was end-of-study visit V13.

The time point is: week 47, end of study. In the vaccine, a single dose held 300 ug of the mutant IDH1 20-mer peptide, along with topical imiquimod. The assay was immunoSEQ multiplex PCR, and TCRdb's table has in-frame clones only and misses some. The sample has some 49,000 clones; 76% are singletons. As to this clone: As yet, its antigen is unknown.

The CDR3 covers 14 residues. The junction had 3 bases not matched to a gene; V was cut back by 0 bases and J by 5 bases. Per the germline V gene, CDR1 is SGHRS and CDR2 is YFSETQ. The chain combines TRBV5-1 with TRBJ1-2; 8 bases match TRBD1. The receptor was derived from a woman aged 35 to 49 with glioma. Some clones in this sample may be carry-over from other donors' samples. The material sequenced was PBMCs, taken from a glioma patient whose treatment included an IDH1 peptide vaccine. CDR3 loop: CASSLEDRAYGYTF. The CDR3 DNA follows: TGCGCCAGCAGCTTGGAGGACAGGGCTTATGGCTACACCTTC.